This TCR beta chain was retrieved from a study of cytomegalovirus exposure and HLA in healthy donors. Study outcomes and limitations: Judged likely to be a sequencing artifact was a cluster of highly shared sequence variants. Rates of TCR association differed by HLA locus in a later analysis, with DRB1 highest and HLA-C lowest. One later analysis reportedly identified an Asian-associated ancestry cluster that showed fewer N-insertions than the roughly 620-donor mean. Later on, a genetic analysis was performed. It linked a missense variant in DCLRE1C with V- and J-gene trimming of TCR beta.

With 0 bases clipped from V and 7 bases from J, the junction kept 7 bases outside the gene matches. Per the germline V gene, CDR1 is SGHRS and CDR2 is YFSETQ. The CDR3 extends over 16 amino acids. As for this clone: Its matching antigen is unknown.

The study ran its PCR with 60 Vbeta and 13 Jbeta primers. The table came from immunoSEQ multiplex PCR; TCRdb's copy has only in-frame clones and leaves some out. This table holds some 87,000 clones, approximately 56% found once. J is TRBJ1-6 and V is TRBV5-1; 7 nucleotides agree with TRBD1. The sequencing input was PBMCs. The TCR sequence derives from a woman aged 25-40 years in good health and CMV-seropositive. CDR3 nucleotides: TGCGCCAGCAGCTTGGCAGGGGGTTCTTACAATTCACCCCTCCACTTT. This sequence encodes CASSLAGGSYNSPLHF.